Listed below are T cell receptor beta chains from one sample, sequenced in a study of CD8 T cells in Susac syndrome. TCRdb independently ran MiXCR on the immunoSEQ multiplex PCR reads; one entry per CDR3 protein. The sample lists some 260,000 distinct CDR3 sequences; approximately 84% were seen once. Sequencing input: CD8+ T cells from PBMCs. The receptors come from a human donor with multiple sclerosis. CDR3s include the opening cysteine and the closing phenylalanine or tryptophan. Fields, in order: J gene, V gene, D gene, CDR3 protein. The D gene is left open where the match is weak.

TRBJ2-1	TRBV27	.	CASSSTPIGWDNEQFF
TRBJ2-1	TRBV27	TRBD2	CASSPRTSGGHGEQFF
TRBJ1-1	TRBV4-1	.	CASSQDGIEAFF
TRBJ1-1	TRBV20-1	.	CSARGWSAEAFF
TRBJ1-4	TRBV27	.	CASSLGGTNEKLFF
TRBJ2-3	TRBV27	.	CASSFRSTDTQYF
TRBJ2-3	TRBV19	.	CASSIPDGEGTDTQYF
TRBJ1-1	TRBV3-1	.	CASSQNGLLNTEAFF
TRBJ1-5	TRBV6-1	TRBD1	CASSTGGGGNQPQHF
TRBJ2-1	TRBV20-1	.	CSARVSQKLNEQFF
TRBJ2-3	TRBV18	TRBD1	CASSPTRGLSPTDTQYF
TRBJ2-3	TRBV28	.	CASSSGISRFTDTQYF